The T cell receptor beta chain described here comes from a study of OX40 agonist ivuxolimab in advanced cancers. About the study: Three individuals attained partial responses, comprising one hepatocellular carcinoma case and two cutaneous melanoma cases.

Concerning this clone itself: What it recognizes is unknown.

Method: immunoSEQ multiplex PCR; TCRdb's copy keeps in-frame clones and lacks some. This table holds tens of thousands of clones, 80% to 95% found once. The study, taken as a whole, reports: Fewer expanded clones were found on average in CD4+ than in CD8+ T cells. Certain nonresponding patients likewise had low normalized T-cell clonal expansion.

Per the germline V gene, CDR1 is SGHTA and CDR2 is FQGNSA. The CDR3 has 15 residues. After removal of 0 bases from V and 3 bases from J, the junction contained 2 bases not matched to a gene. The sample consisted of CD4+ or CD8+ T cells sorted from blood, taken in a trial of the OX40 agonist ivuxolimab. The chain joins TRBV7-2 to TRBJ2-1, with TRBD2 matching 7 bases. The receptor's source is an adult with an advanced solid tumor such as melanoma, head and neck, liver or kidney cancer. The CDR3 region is CASSLAAGNYNEQFF. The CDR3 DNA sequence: TGTGCCAGCAGCTTAGCAGCGGGGAACTACAATGAGCAGTTCTTC.